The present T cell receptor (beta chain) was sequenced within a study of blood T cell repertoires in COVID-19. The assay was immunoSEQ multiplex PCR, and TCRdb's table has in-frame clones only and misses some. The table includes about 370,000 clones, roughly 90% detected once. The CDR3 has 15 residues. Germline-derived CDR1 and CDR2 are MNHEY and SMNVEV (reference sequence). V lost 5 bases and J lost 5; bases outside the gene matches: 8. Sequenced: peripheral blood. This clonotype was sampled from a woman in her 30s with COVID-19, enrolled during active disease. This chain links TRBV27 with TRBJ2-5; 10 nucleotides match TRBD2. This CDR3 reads CASSLQRGGRETQYF. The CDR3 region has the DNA TGTGCCAGCAGTCTCCAGCGGGGGGGGAGGGAGACCCAGTACTTC.